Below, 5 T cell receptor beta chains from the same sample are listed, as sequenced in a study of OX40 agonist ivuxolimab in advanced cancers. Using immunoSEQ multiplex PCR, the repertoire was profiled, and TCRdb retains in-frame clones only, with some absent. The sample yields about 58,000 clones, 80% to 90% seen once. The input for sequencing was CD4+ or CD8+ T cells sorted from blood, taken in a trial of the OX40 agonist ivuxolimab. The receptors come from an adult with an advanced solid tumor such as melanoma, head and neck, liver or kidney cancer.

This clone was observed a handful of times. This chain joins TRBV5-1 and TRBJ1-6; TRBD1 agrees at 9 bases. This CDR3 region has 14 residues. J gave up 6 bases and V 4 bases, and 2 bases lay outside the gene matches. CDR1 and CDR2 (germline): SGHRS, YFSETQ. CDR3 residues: CASSPGQGNSPLHF. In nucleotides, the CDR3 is TGCGCCAGCAGCCCGGGACAGGGTAATTCACCCCTCCACTTT.

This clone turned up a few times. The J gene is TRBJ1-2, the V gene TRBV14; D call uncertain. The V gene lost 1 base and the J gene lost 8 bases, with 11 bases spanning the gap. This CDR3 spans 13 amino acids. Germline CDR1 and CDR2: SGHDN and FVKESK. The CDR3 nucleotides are TGTGCCAGCAGCCAAGGGCCTTGGGGAGGCTACACCTTC. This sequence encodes CASSQGPWGGYTF.

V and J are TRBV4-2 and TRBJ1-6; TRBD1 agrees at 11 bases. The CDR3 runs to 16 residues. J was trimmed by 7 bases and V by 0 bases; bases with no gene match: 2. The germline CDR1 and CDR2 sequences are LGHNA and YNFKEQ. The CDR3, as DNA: TGTGCCAGCAGCCAAGAAGGGACAGGGGGGAATTCACCCCTCCACTTT. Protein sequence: CASSQEGTGGNSPLHF.

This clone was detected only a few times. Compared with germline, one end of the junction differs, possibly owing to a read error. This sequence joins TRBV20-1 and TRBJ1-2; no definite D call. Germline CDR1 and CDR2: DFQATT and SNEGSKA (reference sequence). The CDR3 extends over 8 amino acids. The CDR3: CSARWDSF. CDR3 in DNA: TGCAGTGCTAGATGGGATTCCTTC.

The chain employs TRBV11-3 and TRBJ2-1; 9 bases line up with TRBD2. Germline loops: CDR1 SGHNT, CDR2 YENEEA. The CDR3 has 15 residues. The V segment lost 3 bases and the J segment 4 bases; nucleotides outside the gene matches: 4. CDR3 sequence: CASSFAGGPYNEQFF. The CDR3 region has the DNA TGTGCCAGCAGCTTCGCGGGGGGGCCGTACAATGAGCAGTTCTTC.